This section outlines one TCR beta chain sequence together with its context. TCRdb's table, derived via immunoSEQ multiplex PCR, lists solely in-frame clones and lacks some. Of 450,000 or so clones listed, around nine tenths are singletons. The V end lost 6 bases, the J end lost 4 bases, and 18 bases lay between the germline ends. CDR3 length equals 15 residues. Germline CDR1 is SNHLY and CDR2 is FYNNEI. This specimen comes from a study of blood T cell repertoires in COVID-19. Whole-study context: The origin of the acute and convalescent COVID-19 samples was the United States, Italy and Spain. T cells, B-cell-depleted T cells, or PBMCs supplied cDNA or gDNA.

What was sequenced was peripheral blood. V is TRBV2 and J is TRBJ2-5, with D possibly being TRBD2 (6 bases). The sequence was collected from a man aged 18-30 years with COVID-19, enrolled during active disease. CDR3 coding DNA: TGTGCCAGCAGCCTTCTGGGCGGGATGGGAGAGACCCAGTACTTC. Protein sequence: CASSLLGGMGETQYF.